Given below is one TCR beta chain in context. This record belongs to a study of blood T cell repertoires in COVID-19. Study as a whole: Nucleic acid was either cDNA or gDNA, and it came from T cells, B-cell-depleted T cells, or PBMCs.

Membership in each cohort depended on participant-reported clinical history. The recovered donors of Cohort 3 showed two negative PCRs, clearance, or symptom resolution. The length of the CDR3 is 14 residues. The germline V gene encodes CDR1 SGHAT and CDR2 FQNNGV. V lost 4 bases to trimming and J lost 7 bases, with 16 bases between them. In the authors' workflow: Reference gene primer amplification gave estimated nucleated cell counts. Some clones are missing from TCRdb's copy, which holds only in-frame ones; the method was immunoSEQ multiplex PCR. V, J and clone size were drawn from that table, and D and trimming were deduced from the DNA. The sample has almost 500,000 clones, 75% to 90% seen once.

The sample was PBMCs or T cells enriched from blood (not recorded which). The chain links TRBV11-2 to TRBJ1-1, with D possibly being TRBD1 (6 bases). This clonotype was obtained from an older woman who had recovered from COVID-19. CDR3 DNA: TGTGCCAGCAGCTCACCCACAGGGACCTTTGAAGCTTTCTTT. Its translation is CASSSPTGTFEAFF.